The T cell receptor beta chain under discussion was sequenced for a study of T cell repertoires in cytomegalovirus infection. For the study at large: Public TCR beta signatures indicated both CMV infection and matching HLA type.

TCRdb itself ran the reads through MiXCR, one entry per CDR3 protein. The sample lists around 300,000 distinct CDR3 sequences; roughly 9.5% were seen once. Ten or more counts support this clonotype. With 5 bases removed from V and 5 bases from J, the gap between germline ends came to 9 bases. The CDR3 spans 13 residues. Per the germline V gene, CDR1 is SGHVS and CDR2 is FQNEAQ. The V and J genes are TRBV7-8 and TRBJ2-2; D perhaps matches TRBD1 (5 bases). This TCR derives from a human donor in good health (CMV status not recorded). Some clones in this sample may be carry-over from other donors' samples. Sequencing was done on a sample of PBMCs. CDR3 residues: CASSRQGTGELFF. CDR3 in DNA: TGTGCCAGCAGCCGTCAGGGTACCGGGGAGCTGTTTTTT.